This T cell receptor (beta chain) comes out of a study of cytomegalovirus exposure and HLA in healthy donors. Both 60 Vbeta primers and 13 Jbeta primers went into the PCR. In the source study's methods: The authors later counted 65 million to 80 million unique TCR beta chains, some 11 million of them shared. The assay was immunoSEQ multiplex PCR, and TCRdb's table has in-frame clones only and misses some. Clone size and the V and J calls come from that table; the DNA yielded D and trimming. Here the sample spans 160,000 or so clones, 70% to 85% being singletons. Study outcomes and limitations: Reports indicated that the classifier achieved high specificity and sensitivity in diagnosing cytomegalovirus status. Association of roughly 17,000 TCR beta sequences with HLA alleles was found at 0.05 false discovery rate in a later analysis.

This clone showed up just once. The antigen is not known. Germline CDR1 reads SEHNR; CDR2 reads FQNEAQ (reference sequence). The CDR3 totals 13 residues. The sequenced sample was PBMCs. This receptor was obtained from a woman aged 50 to 65 in good health and CMV-seropositive. J is TRBJ2-5 and V is TRBV7-9; D may be TRBD1 (5 bases). The DNA end lines up better with TRBJ2-7; the J call may be wrong. CDR3: CASSSGFPYEQYF. CDR3 nucleotides: TGTGCCAGCAGCTCAGGGTTTCCCTACGAGCAGTACTTC.